The 15 T cell receptor beta chains below come from one sample, sequenced in a study of shared clonotypes between healthy human individuals. Assay: immunoSEQ multiplex PCR; the TCRdb copy retains only in-frame clones and omits some. The profile covers some 1,400,000 clones, with around 95% appearing a single time and approximately 1.2% taken by the ten largest. Sequencing used naive CD4+ T cells sorted from blood. This sample's subset: CD45RA+ positively selected. The receptors come from a man between 25 and 39 years old in good health.

The chain is built from TRBV5-5 and TRBJ2-5, with D unclear. V dropped 2 bases and J dropped 5 bases, with 13 bases sitting between them. The CDR3 is 14 amino acids. Germline V CDR1 and CDR2: SGHKS, YYEKEE (reference sequence). The CDR3 protein is CASSLGPNGETQYF. CDR3 sequence (DNA): TGTGCCAGCAGCTTAGGTCCAAACGGGGAGACCCAGTACTTC.

This clone was found once. V gene TRBV2 combines with J gene TRBJ1-1; 8 bases fit TRBD1. Germline assignment: CDR1 SNHLY and CDR2 FYNNEI. The CDR3 is made up of 16 amino acids. V trimming: 11 bases; J trimming: 4 bases; junction bases outside the gene matches: 18. The CDR3 nucleotides read TGTGCCGGCTTTGGACAGGGAGTATTGCGGAGCACTGAAGCTTTCTTT. This gives the protein CAGFGQGVLRSTEAFF.

This clone was seen only once. The CDR3 coding sequence is TGTGCCAGCAGCTTAGCGCCAGCGAGGGACACTGAAGCTTTCTTT. It encodes CASSLAPARDTEAFF. The V gene is TRBV11-2, the J gene TRBJ1-1; no clear D gene. Trimming cost V 1 base and J 3 bases, with 12 bases left between them. This CDR3 comprises 15 residues. The germline gives CDR1 SGHAT, CDR2 FQNNGV.

In regard to this clone: Distinct nucleotide sequences in the sample also encode this CDR3. The V gene is TRBV9, the J gene TRBJ2-7, with 8 bases aligning to TRBD2. Germline CDR1 reads SGDLS; CDR2 reads YYNGEE. This CDR3 spans 15 amino acids. V shed 0 bases and J 3 bases; nucleotides not matched to a gene: 5. CDR3 loop: CASSVGLAGNYEQYF. CDR3 nucleotide sequence: TGTGCCAGCAGCGTAGGTTTAGCGGGAAACTACGAGCAGTACTTC.

The chain uses TRBV5-1 and TRBJ1-1; D ambiguous. Germline CDR1 and CDR2: SGHRS and YFSETQ. The CDR3 spans 15 residues. The V end was cut by 2 bases, the J end by 1 base, with 12 bases between. Here the CDR3 reads CASSFNLASNTEAFF. In nucleotides, the CDR3 is TGCGCCAGCAGCTTCAACTTAGCCTCGAACACTGAAGCTTTCTTT.

The chain combines TRBV6-1 with TRBJ2-2; 9 bases fit TRBD2. V trimming: 4 bases; J trimming: 3 bases; junction bases outside the gene matches: 0. From germline, CDR1 is MNHNS and CDR2 SASEGT. The CDR3 contains 14 residues. CDR3 amino acids: CASSGLADTGELFF. The CDR3 nucleotides are TGTGCCAGCAGTGGACTAGCGGACACCGGGGAGCTGTTTTTT.

The chain is built from TRBV7-6 and TRBJ1-2; 8 nucleotides match TRBD1. The J segment lost 5 bases and the V segment lost 0 bases, leaving 8 bases of the junction unmatched. Germline V gene sequence: CDR1 SGHVS, CDR2 FNYEAQ. There are 16 residues in the CDR3. The CDR3 coding sequence is TGTGCCAGCAGCTTAGCGCCGGCAGGGGGCGGTTATGGCTACACCTTC. It encodes CASSLAPAGGGYGYTF.

The gene calls are TRBV6-5 and TRBJ1-3; D is undetermined. CDR3 size: 14 residues. The V end was cut by 0 bases, the J end by 4 bases, with 7 bases between. From germline, CDR1 is MNHEY and CDR2 SVGAGI. The CDR3 is CASSYSQRGNTIYF. Here the CDR3 DNA reads TGTGCCAGCAGTTACTCCCAACGGGGAAACACCATATATTTT.

The chain carries TRBV10-3 and TRBJ2-1, with 10 bases aligning to TRBD2. The CDR3 has 18 amino acids. Trimming at V came to 2 bases and at J to 6 bases, leaving 13 bases not matched to a gene. Germline CDR1 is ENHRY and CDR2 is SYGVKD. Here the CDR3 reads CAISEQWLAGDVSNEQFF. The CDR3 coding sequence is TGTGCCATCAGTGAGCAATGGCTAGCGGGAGATGTAAGCAATGAGCAGTTCTTC.

This sequence joins TRBV5-4 and TRBJ2-6; D possibly corresponds to TRBD1 (5 bases). The germline V and J ends were trimmed by 4 bases and 1 base, with 12 bases remaining between them. Germline lookup yields CDR1 SGHNT and CDR2 YYREEE (reference sequence). The CDR3 has 16 residues. CDR3 in DNA: TGTGCCAGCAGCCCGGACACCGGTTCTGGGGCCAACGTCCTGACTTTC. Translating it yields CASSPDTGSGANVLTF.

The chain is built from TRBV7-9 and TRBJ2-1; a weak D match, TRBD1 (5 bases). This CDR3 is built from 13 residues. The V end lost 5 bases, the J end lost 9 bases, and 14 bases lay between the germline ends. The germline V gene has CDR1 SEHNR and CDR2 FQNEAQ (reference sequence). CDR3 loop: CASSTAVGLEQFF. The DNA for the CDR3 is TGTGCCAGCAGCACCGCGGTGGGGCTTGAGCAGTTCTTC.

The chain combines TRBV7-8 with TRBJ2-7, with D possibly matching TRBD2 (6 bases). Germline lookup yields CDR1 SGHVS and CDR2 FQNEAQ. Trimming shortened V by 1 base and J by 6 bases, and 16 bases separated the two germline ends. This CDR3 comprises 15 residues. The CDR3 DNA sequence: TGTGCCAGCAGCTTAGGAGCGGGTGAAGGGGCCGAGCAGTACTTC. Translating it yields CASSLGAGEGAEQYF.

About this clone itself: Other DNA variants within this sample encode the same CDR3. The chain uses TRBV9 and TRBJ2-1; D possibly uses TRBD1 or TRBD2 (6 bases each). The CDR3 loop spans 15 amino acids. The germline CDR1 and CDR2 sequences are SGDLS and YYNGEE. Trimming shortened V by 0 bases and J by 3 bases, and 10 bases separated the two germline ends. As DNA, the CDR3 is TGTGCCAGCAGCGTAGCCGGGGGCAGCTACAATGAGCAGTTCTTC. Amino acids: CASSVAGGSYNEQFF.

The CDR3 DNA reads as TGTGCCAGCAGCGTGTTGACAGGGGACGCGAGCCCTGAAGCTTTCTTT. Amino acids: CASSVLTGDASPEAFF. The V and J genes are TRBV9 and TRBJ1-1, with 8 positions matching TRBD1. The CDR3 extends over 16 amino acids. After removal of 2 bases from V and 6 bases from J, the junction contained 12 bases not matched to a gene. Germline loops: CDR1 SGDLS, CDR2 YYNGEE.

This chain uses TRBV6-5 with TRBJ2-3; 7 bases are a match to TRBD2. Trimming at V came to 6 bases and at J to 5 bases, leaving 5 bases not matched to a gene. The CDR3 has 13 residues. CDR1 and CDR2 (germline): MNHEY, SVGAGI. CDR3 region: CASSYREGDTQYF. CDR3 nucleotides: TGTGCCAGCAGCTATAGGGAGGGAGATACGCAGTATTTT.